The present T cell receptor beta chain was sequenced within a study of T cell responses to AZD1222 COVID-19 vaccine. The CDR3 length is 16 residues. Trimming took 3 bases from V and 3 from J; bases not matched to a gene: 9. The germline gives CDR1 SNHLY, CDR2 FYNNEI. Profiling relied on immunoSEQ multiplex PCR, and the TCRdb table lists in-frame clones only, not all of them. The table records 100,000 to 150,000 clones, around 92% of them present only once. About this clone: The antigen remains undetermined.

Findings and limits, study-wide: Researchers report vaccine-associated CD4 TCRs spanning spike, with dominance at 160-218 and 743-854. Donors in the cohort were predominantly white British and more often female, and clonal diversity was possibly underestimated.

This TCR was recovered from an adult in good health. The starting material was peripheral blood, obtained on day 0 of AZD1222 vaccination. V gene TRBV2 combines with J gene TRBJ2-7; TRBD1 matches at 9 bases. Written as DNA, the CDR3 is TGTGCCAGCAGTGATCATATAAGGACAGGGGACTACGAGCAGTACTTC. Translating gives CASSDHIRTGDYEQYF.